This T cell receptor beta chain is drawn from a study of cytomegalovirus exposure and HLA in healthy donors. As for this clone: No antigen is known for it.

All donors participated as healthy donors of bone marrow. Study findings and constraints: Presence/absence analyses assumed roughly uniform sequencing depth across donors, which may not hold.

The primer mix had 60 Vbeta and 13 Jbeta primers. Clones were sequenced by immunoSEQ multiplex PCR, and TCRdb holds only the in-frame ones, with some missing. This repertoire shows roughly 170,000 clones, 80% found once; its top ten account for under 5%. Sequencing was carried out using PBMCs. This sequence originates from a woman aged 45 to 65 in good health and CMV-seropositive.

CDR3 sequence (DNA): TGTGCCAGCGGAGTTCCAGGGGCAGATACGCAGTATTTT. Protein product: CASGVPGADTQYF. The V and J genes are TRBV27 and TRBJ2-3; D possibly corresponds to TRBD1 (6 bases). The CDR3 runs 13 residues. Germline values: CDR1 MNHEY, CDR2 SMNVEV (reference sequence). Trimming removed 8 bases from V and 4 bases from J, with 13 bases in between.